Listed here are 21 T cell receptor beta chains from one sample, sequenced in a study of T-cell memory formation after mild COVID-19 (dated by TCRdb to about 2021). The library was produced with 5' RACE. The run used an Illumina NovaSeq 6000. TCRdb trimmed public reads at Q25 via fastp, called clones via MiXCR and kept in-frame beta chains. All rows with the same CDR3 protein become a single entry with the most common DNA and genes. The sample yields around 210,000 distinct CDR3 sequences; over 7.5% were counted once. 3% to 4% of the sample is in the top ten clones. The source material was PBMCs or a T cell subset sorted from them (not recorded which). The source of these receptors is a man between 18 and 29 years old who had mild COVID-19 (a few samples of this study predate the infection). The sample titles of this study are shuffled in the database, so cell type and time point are left out; the donor was told from shared clones.

In its sample, this clonotype was seen a few times. The chain carries TRBV6-2 or TRBV6-3 and TRBJ2-3; D might be TRBD2 (5 bases). The V end was cut by 7 bases, the J end by 1 base, with 9 bases between. Germline V gene data show CDR1 as MNHEY and CDR2 as SVGEGT. The length of the CDR3 is 13 residues. CDR3 in amino acids: CASTDYRTDTQYF. For the CDR3, the DNA is TGTGCCAGCACCGACTACCGCACAGATACGCAGTATTTT.

This clonotype was observed a few times. The CDR3 is CASSPSVIWSTDTQYF. CDR3 coding DNA: TGTGCCAGCAGCCCTTCGGTAATCTGGTCCACAGATACGCAGTATTTT. The rearrangement links TRBV4-2 to TRBJ2-3; D ambiguous. CDR1 is LGHNA, CDR2 YNFKEQ, per germline. Trimming took 4 bases from V and 2 from J, leaving 16 bases between them. CDR3 length: 16 residues.

This clonotype was observed many times. This chain connects TRBV5-1 to TRBJ1-2; 7 bases match TRBD1. The V segment lost 0 bases and the J segment 8 bases; nucleotides outside the gene matches: 4. This CDR3 comprises 13 residues. Per the germline V gene, CDR1 is SGHRS and CDR2 is YFSETQ. The CDR3 DNA is TGCGCCAGCAGCTTGGAGGGGGCTCGGGGCTACACCTTC. Protein: CASSLEGARGYTF.

The V call is TRBV19, the J call TRBJ2-7; the match to TRBD1 covers 8 bases. CDR1 is LNHDA, CDR2 SQIVND, per germline (reference sequence). J lost 2 bases, V lost 5 bases, and 11 bases had no gene match. CDR3 size: 16 residues. The CDR3 reads CASSLTTGAGTYEQYF. CDR3 coding DNA: TGTGCCAGTAGTCTCACGACAGGGGCTGGGACCTACGAGCAGTACTTC.

The chain couples TRBV7-2 to TRBJ1-4, with D uncertain. V lost 4 bases and J 8 bases, leaving 20 bases between the germline ends. The germline gives CDR1 SGHTA, CDR2 FQGNSA. The CDR3 totals 16 residues. The CDR3 reads CASSSRTGSDREKLFF. DNA for the CDR3: TGTGCCAGCAGCTCCCGAACGGGGTCAGACCGGGAAAAACTGTTTTTT.

The V and J genes are TRBV6-5 and TRBJ2-4; D is possibly TRBD1 or TRBD2 (5 bases each). The CDR3 extends over 17 amino acids. The germline CDR1 and CDR2 sequences are MNHEY and SVGAGI. V gave up 0 bases and J gave up 0 bases, with 12 bases separating them. The CDR3 spells CASSYSPPGTAKNIQYF. DNA of the CDR3: TGTGCCAGCAGTTACTCGCCGCCCGGGACAGCCAAAAACATTCAGTACTTC.

A remark on this clonotype: At one of its ends the junction is not consistent with the germline gene, which may arise from a read error. The rearrangement links TRBV20-1 to TRBJ2-4, with 8 bases fitting TRBD2. This CDR3 is 15 amino acids long. CDR1 and CDR2 (germline): DFQATT, SNEGSKA (reference sequence). Written as DNA, the CDR3 is TGCAGTGCTAATTCAAATAGCGGGGTCAAAAACATTAAGTACTTC. It translates to CSANSNSGVKNIKYF.

This clonotype turned up a few times. This rearrangement joins TRBV7-9 to TRBJ2-5; D unresolved. V lost 1 base to trimming and J lost 2 bases, with 11 bases between them. The length of the CDR3 is 15 residues. Germline CDR1 and CDR2: SEHNR and FQNEAQ (reference sequence). In DNA form, the CDR3 reads TGTGCCAGCAGCTTAGTTACTTCAGTACAAGAGACCCAGTACTTC. It yields the protein CASSLVTSVQETQYF.

This chain joins TRBV7-9 and TRBJ1-5; possibly TRBD1 for D (6 bases). The CDR3 runs 12 residues. Germline V gene lookup returns CDR1 SEHNR and CDR2 FQNEAQ (reference sequence). The V end lost 5 bases, the J end lost 15 bases, and 17 bases lay between the germline ends. CDR3 sequence reads: CASSPRGGALHF. For the CDR3, the DNA is TGTGCCAGCAGCCCCCGAGGGGGGGCGTTGCATTTT.

This clonotype was seen ten or more times. The chain combines TRBV11-2 with TRBJ1-1, with 7 nucleotides matching TRBD1. CDR1 is SGHAT and CDR2 is FQNNGV in the germline V gene. Trimming at V came to 3 bases and at J to 5 bases, leaving 0 bases not matched to a gene. The length of the CDR3 is 12 residues. As DNA, the CDR3 is TGTGCCAGCAGCTTCAGGGGGACTGAAGCTTTCTTT. This encodes CASSFRGTEAFF.

This clonotype was counted at least ten times. This chain joins TRBV6-5 and TRBJ1-6, with D unresolved. V dropped 3 bases and J dropped 0 bases, with 9 bases sitting between them. The length of the CDR3 is 16 residues. Germline CDR1 and CDR2: MNHEY and SVGAGI. This CDR3 reads CASSYEGSSYNSPLHF. The CDR3 DNA sequence: TGTGCCAGCAGTTATGAAGGGAGCTCCTATAATTCACCCCTCCACTTT.

This clonotype was seen only a few times. The V and J genes are TRBV5-1 and TRBJ2-1; a possible D gene is TRBD1 (6 bases). CDR3 size: 15 residues. Germline V gene lookup returns CDR1 SGHRS and CDR2 YFSETQ. With 1 base removed from V and 8 bases from J, the gap between germline ends came to 16 bases. The CDR3 nucleotides are TGCGCCAGCAGCTTGTACAGGGAAAGGGTCGATGAGCAGTTCTTC. Translating it yields CASSLYRERVDEQFF.

This clonotype was detected many times. The chain has TRBV13 and TRBJ1-3; D not certain. V dropped 1 base and J dropped 3 bases, with 4 bases sitting between them. Germline assignment: CDR1 PRHDT and CDR2 FYEKMQ (reference sequence). This CDR3 contains 13 residues. The CDR3 spells CASSLAGGNTIYF. For the CDR3, the DNA is TGTGCCAGCAGCTTAGCCGGTGGAAACACCATATATTTT.

There are many counts of this clonotype. The CDR3 sequence: CASSLGVRNIQYF. The CDR3 DNA follows: TGCGCCAGCAGCTTGGGAGTACGTAACATTCAGTACTTC. The chain has TRBV5-1 and TRBJ2-4; D gene uncertain. The V gene's germline CDR1 is SGHRS and CDR2 YFSETQ. CDR3 length: 13 amino acids. V was trimmed by 0 bases and J by 7 bases, leaving 8 bases between them.

This clonotype was recorded many times. The chain recombines TRBV12-3 or TRBV12-4 with TRBJ2-7; D might be TRBD1 (6 bases). There are 13 residues in the CDR3. V lost 6 bases to trimming and J lost 3 bases, with 12 bases between them. In DNA form, the CDR3 reads TGTGCCAGCAGCTGGGACACCATCTACGAGCAGTACTTC. Protein product: CASSWDTIYEQYF.

In this sample, this clonotype turned up many times. The chain couples TRBV5-1 to TRBJ2-5; the D is unclear. The germline V gene encodes CDR1 SGHRS and CDR2 YFSETQ. The CDR3 runs to 14 residues. Trimming left V 1 base short and J 6 bases short, with 13 bases between. CDR3 amino acids: CASSLYGSTQTQYF. The CDR3 DNA reads TGCGCCAGCAGCTTGTACGGCAGTACGCAGACCCAGTACTTC.

This clonotype appeared many times. V is TRBV20-1 and J is TRBJ2-7; TRBD2 might be the D (6 bases). The CDR3 contains 13 residues. Germline CDR1 reads DFQATT; CDR2 reads SNEGSKA (reference sequence). The ends were cut back, 0 bases at V and 7 bases at J, with 13 bases in the middle. In nucleotides, the CDR3 is TGCAGTGCTAGAGATTATGGGACTGGGGAGCAGTACGTC. It is translated as CSARDYGTGEQYV.

This sequence joins TRBV5-1 and TRBJ2-1, with 11 bases fitting TRBD2. The CDR3 has 14 amino acids. The ends lost 7 bases at V and 4 bases at J; junction bases unmatched: 4. Germline V CDR1 and CDR2: SGHRS, YFSETQ. The DNA for the CDR3 is TGCGCCAGCGGTAGCGGGGGGGTGTACAATGAGCAGTTCTTC. Translation gives CASGSGGVYNEQFF.

Ten or more counts support this clonotype. The chain couples TRBV28 to TRBJ2-5; 8 nucleotides align to TRBD1. This CDR3 is 14 amino acids long. V was clipped by 6 bases and J by 6 bases; unmatched bases: 9. Per germline, CDR1 MDHEN and CDR2 SYDVKM. The CDR3 coding sequence is TGTGCCAGCAGGGAGTTAGGACAGGGAAAGACCCAGTACTTC. Its translation: CASRELGQGKTQYF.

The chain employs TRBV5-5 and TRBJ2-5, with D possibly TRBD2 on 5 matching bases. The CDR3 sequence is 15 residues long. V was pared by 0 bases and J by 4 bases, with 13 bases between. Germline lookup yields CDR1 SGHKS and CDR2 YYEKEE (reference sequence). CDR3 coding DNA: TGTGCCAGCAGCTTGGAATTCTTGGACTTAGAGACCCAGTACTTC. It is translated as CASSLEFLDLETQYF.

This clonotype appeared a few times. V is TRBV12-3 or TRBV12-4 and J is TRBJ2-1, with D unresolved. Deletions cut 5 bases from V and 2 bases from J, with 13 bases between. The CDR3 contains 15 residues. CDR3 nucleotides: TGTGCCAGCAGTCACCCGGGCTACGCCTACAATGAGCAGTTCTTC. Translation: CASSHPGYAYNEQFF.